These T cell receptor beta chains were read from a single sample in a study of blood T cells in healthy people across ages. TCRdb itself ran the 5' RACE reads through MiXCR, one entry per CDR3 protein. The sample records some 670,000 distinct CDR3 sequences, 52% being singletons. The sample was blood. Source of these receptors: a woman of 80 years or more in good health. The CDR3 runs from the conserved cysteine through the conserved F or W. Each record gives: clone size, V gene, J gene, D gene, CDR3 DNA, CDR3 protein. The D gene is left open where the match is weak. Clone size is given for some rows only: seen once, a few or many times, or a class if the clone is expanded.

clone_size: .
v_call: TRBV2
j_call: TRBJ1-2
d_call: TRBD1
cdr3_nt: TGTGCCAGCATGGGACAGGGTTGGGGTGGCTACACCTTC
cdr3_aa: CASMGQGWGGYTF

clone_size: few
v_call: TRBV3-1
j_call: TRBJ2-7
d_call: TRBD1
cdr3_nt: TGTGCCAGCAGCTATAGGACCGGACAGGGGAGTTGGGGGCAGTACTTC
cdr3_aa: CASSYRTGQGSWGQYF

clone_size: many
v_call: TRBV20-1
j_call: TRBJ2-6
d_call: .
cdr3_nt: TGCAGTGCTGCCTCTGGGGCCAACGTCCTGACTTTC
cdr3_aa: CSAASGANVLTF

clone_size: many
v_call: TRBV6-6
j_call: TRBJ1-6
d_call: TRBD1
cdr3_nt: TGTGCCAGCAGACCAGGGACAGGGCCTTCACCCCTCCACTTT
cdr3_aa: CASRPGTGPSPLHF

clone_size: .
v_call: TRBV11-2
j_call: TRBJ2-5
d_call: .
cdr3_nt: TGTGCCAGCAGCCTCGACAGGTACCAAGAGACCCAGTACTTC
cdr3_aa: CASSLDRYQETQYF

clone_size: few
v_call: TRBV27
j_call: TRBJ2-7
d_call: .
cdr3_nt: TGTGCCAGCAGTCAAGGACACGAGCAGTACTTC
cdr3_aa: CASSQGHEQYF

clone_size: .
v_call: TRBV20-1
j_call: TRBJ2-1
d_call: .
cdr3_nt: TGCAGGGTGGGGCCGTCAAGTTATACCTACAATGAGCAGTTCTTC
cdr3_aa: CRVGPSSYTYNEQFF

clone_size: many
v_call: TRBV28
j_call: TRBJ1-2
d_call: TRBD1
cdr3_nt: TGTGCCAGCAGTTTTAGTGACAGGGGCTCTGGTGGCTACACCTTC
cdr3_aa: CASSFSDRGSGGYTF

clone_size: many
v_call: TRBV5-6
j_call: TRBJ2-7
d_call: .
cdr3_nt: TGTGCCAGCAGCTTAGGTCAGATCTCCTACGAGCAGTACTTC
cdr3_aa: CASSLGQISYEQYF

clone_size: .
v_call: TRBV27
j_call: TRBJ1-5
d_call: TRBD1
cdr3_nt: TGTGCCAGCTCGACAGGGAATAGCAATCAGCCCCAGCATTTT
cdr3_aa: CASSTGNSNQPQHF

clone_size: many
v_call: TRBV18
j_call: TRBJ2-7
d_call: .
cdr3_nt: TGTGCCAGCTCACCAGCAGGGTTTGGGTCCTACGAGCAGTACTTC
cdr3_aa: CASSPAGFGSYEQYF

clone_size: .
v_call: TRBV6-2/TRBV6-3
j_call: TRBJ2-1
d_call: TRBD2
cdr3_nt: TGTGCCAGCATCGCGGGAGGGCAGAGTGAGCAGTTCTTC
cdr3_aa: CASIAGGQSEQFF

clone_size: .
v_call: TRBV29-1
j_call: TRBJ2-7
d_call: .
cdr3_nt: TGCAGCGTTCGACCTGACAGGAACGACGAGCAGTACTTC
cdr3_aa: CSVRPDRNDEQYF

clone_size: .
v_call: TRBV15
j_call: TRBJ1-3
d_call: .
cdr3_nt: TGTGCCACCAGCAGGGATGAGGGATATGGAAACACCATATATTTT
cdr3_aa: CATSRDEGYGNTIYF

clone_size: many
v_call: TRBV11-2
j_call: TRBJ2-3
d_call: .
cdr3_nt: TGTGCCAGCAGCCTTTGGGGAGATACGCAGTATTTT
cdr3_aa: CASSLWGDTQYF

clone_size: once
v_call: TRBV12-3/TRBV12-4
j_call: TRBJ1-5
d_call: .
cdr3_nt: TGTGCCACTCGTCGTGGCAATCAGCCCCAGCATTTT
cdr3_aa: CATRRGNQPQHF

clone_size: .
v_call: TRBV20-1
j_call: TRBJ2-1
d_call: .
cdr3_nt: TGCAGTGCTAAATCGATCTACGAGCAGTTCTTC
cdr3_aa: CSAKSIYEQFF

clone_size: .
v_call: TRBV13
j_call: TRBJ2-4
d_call: .
cdr3_nt: TGTGCCAGCAGCTTAGTGACGGGAACCCAGGGCATTCAGTACTTC
cdr3_aa: CASSLVTGTQGIQYF

clone_size: few
v_call: TRBV12-3/TRBV12-4
j_call: TRBJ1-4
d_call: .
cdr3_nt: TGTGCCAGCAGCATCCTATCTAATGAAAAACTGTTTTTT
cdr3_aa: CASSILSNEKLFF

clone_size: few
v_call: TRBV5-1
j_call: TRBJ2-2
d_call: .
cdr3_nt: TGCGCCAGCAGTCCCTTTACGTCCACCGGGGAGCTGTTTTTT
cdr3_aa: CASSPFTSTGELFF

clone_size: .
v_call: TRBV7-9
j_call: TRBJ2-3
d_call: TRBD2
cdr3_nt: TGTGCCAGCAGCCAGAGCGGGGCGCGGATAGATACGCAGTATTTT
cdr3_aa: CASSQSGARIDTQYF

clone_size: few
v_call: TRBV7-2
j_call: TRBJ2-1
d_call: TRBD2
cdr3_nt: TGTGCCAGCAGCTTACGACTAGCGGGAGCGGATGAGCAGTTCTTC
cdr3_aa: CASSLRLAGADEQFF

clone_size: once
v_call: TRBV20-1
j_call: TRBJ2-7
d_call: TRBD2
cdr3_nt: TGCAGTGCTCTTAGACTAGCGGACCTCTCCTACGAGCAGTACTTC
cdr3_aa: CSALRLADLSYEQYF

clone_size: many
v_call: TRBV9
j_call: TRBJ2-3
d_call: .
cdr3_nt: TGTGCCAGCAGCGTTCGCTACACAGATACGCAGTATTTT
cdr3_aa: CASSVRYTDTQYF

clone_size: many
v_call: TRBV4-2
j_call: TRBJ2-3
d_call: TRBD1
cdr3_nt: TGTGCCAGCAGCCCACAGGGACAGGGGAGCACAGATACGCAGTATTTT
cdr3_aa: CASSPQGQGSTDTQYF

clone_size: .
v_call: TRBV5-1
j_call: TRBJ2-7
d_call: .
cdr3_nt: TGTGCCAGCAGCTTAGAAGGAGTGTCCTACGAGCAGTACTTC
cdr3_aa: CASSLEGVSYEQYF

clone_size: .
v_call: TRBV27
j_call: TRBJ2-7
d_call: .
cdr3_nt: TGTGCCAGCAGTTTCGCAGACCTCTCCTACAATGAGCAGTACTTC
cdr3_aa: CASSFADLSYNEQYF

clone_size: .
v_call: TRBV7-2
j_call: TRBJ2-1
d_call: .
cdr3_nt: TGTGCCAGCACCCTCGCCCCGGCCTCCTACAATGAGCAGTTCTTC
cdr3_aa: CASTLAPASYNEQFF

clone_size: .
v_call: TRBV6-5
j_call: TRBJ1-1
d_call: TRBD1
cdr3_nt: TGTGCCAGCAGTTACCCCGGGACAGCTGACACTGAAGCTTTCTTT
cdr3_aa: CASSYPGTADTEAFF

clone_size: .
v_call: TRBV20-1
j_call: TRBJ2-3
d_call: .
cdr3_nt: TGCAGTGCTTCACCGCCCGGGACAAAGGGGGATACGCAGTATTTT
cdr3_aa: CSASPPGTKGDTQYF

clone_size: .
v_call: TRBV5-1
j_call: TRBJ2-5
d_call: TRBD2
cdr3_nt: TGCGCCAGCAGCGAGGGGCTGCTAGCGGGGGCCAAAATTCAAGAGACCCAGTACTTC
cdr3_aa: CASSEGLLAGAKIQETQYF

clone_size: .
v_call: TRBV19
j_call: TRBJ2-3
d_call: .
cdr3_nt: TGTGCCAGTAGTATAGACCAGGCCCCGAGGGGGTCGTTGAGCACAGATACGCAGTATTTT
cdr3_aa: CASSIDQAPRGSLSTDTQYF

clone_size: many
v_call: TRBV7-9
j_call: TRBJ2-3
d_call: .
cdr3_nt: TGTGCCAGCAGCTTAGAAGTCACCCTCACAGATACGCAGTATTTT
cdr3_aa: CASSLEVTLTDTQYF

clone_size: many
v_call: TRBV3-1
j_call: TRBJ2-1
d_call: .
cdr3_nt: TGTGCCAGCAGCCAAAACGCAGGGGGGAATGAGCAGTTCTTC
cdr3_aa: CASSQNAGGNEQFF

clone_size: .
v_call: TRBV12-3/TRBV12-4
j_call: TRBJ2-1
d_call: .
cdr3_nt: TGTGCCAGCTCCAACGCCGCAGGATTACAGTTCTTC
cdr3_aa: CASSNAAGLQFF

clone_size: many
v_call: TRBV7-2
j_call: TRBJ2-1
d_call: .
cdr3_nt: TGTGCCAGCAGCTTTGGAATGCTAGGGGGTGAGCAGTTCTTC
cdr3_aa: CASSFGMLGGEQFF

clone_size: few
v_call: TRBV3-1
j_call: TRBJ1-6
d_call: .
cdr3_nt: TGTGCCAGCAGCCAATGGCCCGGTGGGGCAGGGAACTCACCCCTCCACTTT
cdr3_aa: CASSQWPGGAGNSPLHF

clone_size: few
v_call: TRBV7-2
j_call: TRBJ2-3
d_call: .
cdr3_nt: TGTGCCAGCAACCCAGGGCTAGTTAGATCAGATACGCAGTATTTT
cdr3_aa: CASNPGLVRSDTQYF

clone_size: many
v_call: TRBV18
j_call: TRBJ2-7
d_call: .
cdr3_nt: TGTGCCAGCTCACCCGTTCGGATTGACGAGCAGTACTTC
cdr3_aa: CASSPVRIDEQYF

clone_size: .
v_call: TRBV5-6
j_call: TRBJ2-7
d_call: .
cdr3_nt: TGTGCCAGCAGCTCAGACAGCCGGTACGAGCAGTACTTC
cdr3_aa: CASSSDSRYEQYF

clone_size: .
v_call: TRBV6-2/TRBV6-3
j_call: TRBJ2-6
d_call: .
cdr3_nt: TGTGCCAGCACCACCGACCTCGGAGTCACTGGGGCCAACGTCCTGACTTTC
cdr3_aa: CASTTDLGVTGANVLTF

clone_size: once
v_call: TRBV15
j_call: TRBJ2-3
d_call: TRBD1
cdr3_nt: TGTGCCACCAGCAGAGGTACGGGACAGTGGGCCCATACGCAGTATTTT
cdr3_aa: CATSRGTGQWAHTQYF

clone_size: .
v_call: TRBV2
j_call: TRBJ1-5
d_call: .
cdr3_nt: TGTGCCAGCAGGTGGCAGGGGAATGAGGCTCTGTTGCATTTT
cdr3_aa: CASRWQGNEALLHF

clone_size: .
v_call: TRBV27
j_call: TRBJ2-7
d_call: TRBD1
cdr3_nt: TGTGCCAGCAGTTTATTTACAGGGGATGGGGAGCAGTACTTC
cdr3_aa: CASSLFTGDGEQYF

clone_size: many
v_call: TRBV6-6
j_call: TRBJ2-1
d_call: .
cdr3_nt: TGTGCCAGCAGTTACTCAGGGGGGGGCGTTTACAATGAGCAGTTCTTC
cdr3_aa: CASSYSGGGVYNEQFF

clone_size: .
v_call: TRBV29-1
j_call: TRBJ2-6
d_call: .
cdr3_nt: TGCAGCACTCGACAGGATGGCAACGTCCTGACTTTC
cdr3_aa: CSTRQDGNVLTF

clone_size: .
v_call: TRBV10-3
j_call: TRBJ1-2
d_call: .
cdr3_nt: TGTGCCATCAGGCCGGGAGATTCCGTCTATGGCTACACCTTC
cdr3_aa: CAIRPGDSVYGYTF

clone_size: many
v_call: TRBV27
j_call: TRBJ1-2
d_call: .
cdr3_nt: TGTGCCAGCAGGACAGCAGCCCATGGCTACACCTTC
cdr3_aa: CASRTAAHGYTF

clone_size: few
v_call: TRBV2
j_call: TRBJ2-1
d_call: .
cdr3_nt: TGTGCCAGCAGTGCGACTGTCAGCTCCTACAATGAGCAGTTCTTC
cdr3_aa: CASSATVSSYNEQFF

clone_size: few
v_call: TRBV2
j_call: TRBJ1-2
d_call: .
cdr3_nt: TGTGCCAGCAGTGGACGTGTGGGGAACTATGGCTACACCTTC
cdr3_aa: CASSGRVGNYGYTF

clone_size: few
v_call: TRBV7-2
j_call: TRBJ1-2
d_call: TRBD1
cdr3_nt: TGTGCCAGCAGCCCAAGACAGGGAATCGTCGGCTACACCTTC
cdr3_aa: CASSPRQGIVGYTF

clone_size: .
v_call: TRBV29-1
j_call: TRBJ2-2
d_call: TRBD1
cdr3_nt: TGCAGCGCGGGACAGGTCACCGGGGGGCTGTTTTTT
cdr3_aa: CSAGQVTGGLFF

clone_size: once
v_call: TRBV12-3/TRBV12-4
j_call: TRBJ2-1
d_call: TRBD2
cdr3_nt: TGTGCCAGCACCACACAACTAGCGGGGAACTACAATGAGCAGTTCTTC
cdr3_aa: CASTTQLAGNYNEQFF